What follows describes a single T cell receptor beta chain. What it binds is unknown. The CDR3 covers 18 residues. The record originates from a study of CXCR3-negative and CXCR3-positive naive CD8 T cells. Those CD8+ T cells considered naive were CD45RO-CCR7+CD27+CD95-. Preparation of TRB cDNA libraries relied on 5' RACE carrying UMI labels. TCRdb reprocessed the 5' RACE reads; each CDR3 protein has one entry and no DNA is given. The sample spans 70,000 to 95,000 distinct CDR3 sequences; the ten largest clones claim around 1.5%. Overall study findings and caveats: CXCR3 levels fell partly with cryopreservation; most assays relied on fresh PBMCs. CXCR3-negative and CXCR3-positive naive cells shared comparable TRBV-TRBJ usage, but memory cells did not.

The clonotype was recovered from a human donor in good health. Some clones in this sample may be carry-over from other donors' samples. Input material: naive CXCR3- CD8+ T cells from blood. Regarding subset: CD45RO-CCR7+CD27+CD95- naive CD8+ T cells lacking CXCR3 (TNR3-). The genes are TRBV21-1 and TRBJ2-2; TCRdb lists TRBD1, though no DNA is available to test this call. TRBV21-1 constitutes a pseudogene. CDR3 sequence: CASSKARGGTIPTGELFF.